The present TCR beta chain was sequenced within a study of blood T cells in healthy people across ages. At the level of the study: Per two T cells, about one barcoded beta molecule was captured through template switching.

Germline lookup yields CDR1 LGHNA and CDR2 YNFKEQ. The length of the CDR3 is 17 residues. For the second PCR, which ran for about 7 to 11 cycles, a sample-barcoded 5' primer and a J-beta primer mix were used. Via MiXCR, TCRdb re-called the 5' RACE reads, giving one row per CDR3 protein. The repertoire holds 2 million or so distinct CDR3 sequences, with roughly 52% as singletons. A remark on this clonotype: One junction end does not reproduce the germline sequence, and a read error may be involved.

V and J are TRBV4-2 and TRBJ2-4; D unresolved. The sample taken for sequencing was blood. The TCR sequence derives from a woman in her thirties or forties in good health. DNA of the CDR3: TGTGCCAGCAGCCAAGTCCCGGAGCTTTTAGCCAAAAGCATTCAGTACTTC. This translates into CASSQVPELLAKSIQYF.